This TCR beta chain was found in a study of blood T cell repertoires in COVID-19. Overall study context: Whether acute or convalescent, the COVID-19 samples came from the United States, Italy and Spain.

TCRdb's copy holds only in-frame clones and misses some; the assay was immunoSEQ multiplex PCR. The sample carries roughly 100,000 clones, 82% recorded once. Sample: peripheral blood. This TCR was recovered from a man between 60 and 75 years old with acute or convalescent COVID-19.

The CDR3 DNA reads as TGTGCCAGCTCATCTCGGGGGGATACAGATACGCAGTATTTT. Translation: CASSSRGDTDTQYF. The chain employs TRBV18 and TRBJ2-3; 7 bases agree with TRBD2. There are 14 residues in the CDR3. Trimming removed 5 bases from V and 3 bases from J; junction bases left unmatched: 5. Germline lookup yields CDR1 KGHSH and CDR2 LQKENI.